This T cell receptor beta chain is drawn from a study of CD8+ T cells in alopecia areata. Study-wide background: Tofacitinib exposure lasted 6 to 18 months, followed by 6 months off drug. The study's findings and limits: More clonal than normal scalp was lesional scalp, particularly alopecia totalis/universalis.

Note on this clone: Its antigen is currently unknown.

Reverse transcribed after extraction, RNA yielded cDNA as the sequencing template. TCRdb keeps only in-frame clones here, not all; method: immunoSEQ multiplex PCR. Among some 110,000 clones listed, around two fifths were seen once. J lost 6 bases, V lost 7 bases, and 5 bases had no gene match. The CDR3 is 13 amino acids. Germline CDR1 and CDR2: GTSNPN and SVGIG (reference sequence). The origin of this receptor is a human donor with alopecia areata. Material: CD4+ T cells sorted from blood. V is TRBV30 and J is TRBJ2-4; 11 bases match TRBD1. The CDR3 is CAYTGQGGNIQYF. The CDR3 DNA reads as TGTGCCTATACGGGACAGGGGGGAAACATTCAGTACTTC.